These 5 T cell receptor beta chains were sequenced from one sample in a study of blood T cell repertoires in COVID-19. Assay used: immunoSEQ multiplex PCR; TCRdb lists only in-frame clones, some missing. The data show some 100,000 clones, roughly 79% seen once. The sample consisted of peripheral blood. The receptors derive from a man aged 70 or older with active or convalescent COVID-19.

V and J are TRBV28 and TRBJ1-5; tentative D call: TRBD1 (5 bases). Germline values: CDR1 MDHEN, CDR2 SYDVKM. This CDR3 spans 18 amino acids. V was pared by 3 bases and J by 1 base, with 19 bases between. The CDR3 nucleotides are TGTGCCAGCAGTTTGCCAGGGTGGAGGGGCTCAAGCAATCAGCCCCAGCATTTT. Translating it yields CASSLPGWRGSSNQPQHF.

On this clone itself: Other nucleotide sequences from this sample produce the same CDR3. This chain links TRBV5-1 with TRBJ1-3; 7 nucleotides agree with TRBD1. V shed 0 bases and J 0 bases; nucleotides not matched to a gene: 3. The germline V gene encodes CDR1 SGHRS and CDR2 YFSETQ. CDR3 size: 16 residues. Written as DNA, the CDR3 is TGCGCCAGCAGCTTGGGGACAGGATCCTCTGGAAACACCATATATTTT. Residues: CASSLGTGSSGNTIYF.

The chain has TRBV30 and TRBJ1-4, with 11 bases that match TRBD1. Trimming took 5 bases from V and 4 from J; bases not matched to a gene: 6. CDR3 size: 15 residues. Germline assignment: CDR1 GTSNPN and CDR2 SVGIG (reference sequence). The CDR3 bases are TGTGCCTGGGGACAGGGGGCTGGGGGTAATGAAAAACTGTTTTTT. Protein: CAWGQGAGGNEKLFF.

This rearrangement joins TRBV6-2 or TRBV6-3 to TRBJ2-3; TRBD1 agrees at 9 bases. Germline V gene lookup returns CDR1 MNHEY and CDR2 SVGEGT. After removal of 2 bases from V and 0 bases from J, the junction contained 3 bases not matched to a gene. This CDR3 comprises 16 residues. DNA of the CDR3: TGTGCCAGCAGTTACCGGACAGGGGCTAGCACAGATACGCAGTATTTT. Its translation is CASSYRTGASTDTQYF.

The chain combines TRBV28 with TRBJ1-4, with TRBD1 as a possible D gene (5 bases). The V gene lost 4 bases and the J gene lost 1 base, with 13 bases spanning the gap. The CDR3 runs to 16 residues. Per the germline V gene, CDR1 is MDHEN and CDR2 is SYDVKM. The CDR3 is CASSWGLGGTNEKLFF. The CDR3 region has the DNA TGTGCCAGCAGTTGGGGTTTGGGGGGAACTAATGAAAAACTGTTTTTT.